This T cell receptor beta chain is drawn from a study of cytomegalovirus exposure and HLA in healthy donors. The PCR made use of 60 Vbeta and 13 Jbeta primers. The assay was immunoSEQ multiplex PCR, and TCRdb's table has in-frame clones only and misses some. The sample lists 95,000 to 130,000 clones, under 90% occurring once. This CDR3 comprises 17 residues. The sequencing input was PBMCs. The V and J genes are TRBV21-1 and TRBJ2-6; no DNA check was done on the table's D call, TRBD2. TRBV21-1 is tagged as a pseudogene. The source is a woman in her 30s in good health and CMV-seronegative. The CDR3 spells CASSKELADSGANVLTF. DNA of the CDR3: TGTGCCAGCAGCAAAGAACTAGCGGACTCTGGGGCCAACGTCCTGACTTTC.